This TCR beta chain appears in the sequencing data of a study of T-cell reconstitution after alpha-beta-depleted transplantation in children. TCRbeta library preparation incorporated unique molecular identifiers. TCRdb fed the PCR reads into MiXCR, producing one record per CDR3 protein. Of around 300,000 distinct CDR3 sequences listed, 11% are singletons. The J segment lost 5 bases and the V segment lost 4 bases, leaving 9 bases of the junction unmatched. The length of the CDR3 is 15 residues. Germline values: CDR1 DFQATT, CDR2 SNEGSKA (reference sequence). This clonotype showed up many times. What it binds is unknown. Findings of the study overall: Some patients' high day-60 TCRbeta diversity was traced to surviving recipient T cells and thymic progenitors. Roughly two months post-transplant, alpha-beta T cells reportedly originated from several hundred graft clones that had expanded.

The V gene is TRBV20-1, the J gene TRBJ1-4, with 8 bases aligning to TRBD1. Here the sequenced sample was peripheral blood, taken 180 days after TCRalphabeta/CD19-depleted stem cell transplant. The TCR comes from a male patient between 2 and 15 years old who had a stem cell transplant for chronic granulomatous disease, so the T cells may come from the graft donor. CDR3 residues: CSANRWTGWNEKLFF. In DNA form, the CDR3 reads TGCAGTGCTAATCGTTGGACAGGGTGGAATGAAAAACTGTTTTTT.